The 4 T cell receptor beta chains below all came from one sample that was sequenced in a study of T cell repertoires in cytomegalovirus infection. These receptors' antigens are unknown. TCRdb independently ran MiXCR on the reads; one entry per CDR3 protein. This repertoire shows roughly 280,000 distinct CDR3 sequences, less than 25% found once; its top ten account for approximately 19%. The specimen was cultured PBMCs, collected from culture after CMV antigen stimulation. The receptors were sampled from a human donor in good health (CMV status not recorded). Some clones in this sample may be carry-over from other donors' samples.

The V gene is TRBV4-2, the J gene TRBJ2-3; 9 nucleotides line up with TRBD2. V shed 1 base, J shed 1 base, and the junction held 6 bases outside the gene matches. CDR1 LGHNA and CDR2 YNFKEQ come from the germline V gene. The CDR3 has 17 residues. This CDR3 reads CASSQAESSGGTDTQYF. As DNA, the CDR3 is TGTGCCAGCAGCCAAGCGGAGTCTAGCGGGGGCACAGATACGCAGTATTTT.

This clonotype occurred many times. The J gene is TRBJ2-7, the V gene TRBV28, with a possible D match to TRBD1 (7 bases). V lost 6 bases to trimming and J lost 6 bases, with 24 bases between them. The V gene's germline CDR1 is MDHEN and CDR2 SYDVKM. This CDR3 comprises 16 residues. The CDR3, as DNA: TGTGCCAGCAGACGTGAGCGAACAGGGGTCGGGGGCGAGCAGTACTTC. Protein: CASRRERTGVGGEQYF.

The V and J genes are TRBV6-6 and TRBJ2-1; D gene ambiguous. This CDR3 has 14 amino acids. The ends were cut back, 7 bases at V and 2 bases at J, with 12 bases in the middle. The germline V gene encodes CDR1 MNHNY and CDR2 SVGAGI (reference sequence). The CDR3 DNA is TGTGCCAGCACCGAGCGACGGGCCTACAATGAGCAGTTCTTC. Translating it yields CASTERRAYNEQFF.

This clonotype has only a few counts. In DNA, the CDR3 is TGTGCTAGTGGCCACACCAAACCGGGGGGGATCTCGGGTCTCGGTGAAGCTTTCTTT. Protein: CASGHTKPGGISGLGEAFF. V is TRBV12-5 and J is TRBJ1-1, with D possibly being TRBD1 (5 bases). Between the trimmed V and J ends, which lost 6 bases and 7 bases, there was a span of 33 bases. Germline V gene data show CDR1 as LGHNT and CDR2 as FRNRAP. The CDR3 is 19 residues long.